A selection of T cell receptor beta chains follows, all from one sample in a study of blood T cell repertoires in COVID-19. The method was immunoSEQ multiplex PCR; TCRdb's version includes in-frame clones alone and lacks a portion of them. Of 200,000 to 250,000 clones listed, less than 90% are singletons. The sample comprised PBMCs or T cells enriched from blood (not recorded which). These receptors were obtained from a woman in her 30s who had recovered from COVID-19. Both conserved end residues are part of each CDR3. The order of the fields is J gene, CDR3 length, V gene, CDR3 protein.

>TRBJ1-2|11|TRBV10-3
CAIRRTEGYTF
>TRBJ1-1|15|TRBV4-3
CASSPAGTGNTEAFF
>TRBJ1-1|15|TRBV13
CASSRPGQGSTEAFF
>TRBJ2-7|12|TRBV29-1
CSVEGGDYEQYF
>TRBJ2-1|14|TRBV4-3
CASSGGTAYNEQFF
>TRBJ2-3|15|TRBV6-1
CASSDMDGHTDTQYF
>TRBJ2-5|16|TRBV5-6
CASSPLVGGGQETQYF
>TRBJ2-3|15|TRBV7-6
CASSLRGGETDTQYF
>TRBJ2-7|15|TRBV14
CASSQDYGQFHEQYF
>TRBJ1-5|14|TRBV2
CASLRDTGNQPQHF
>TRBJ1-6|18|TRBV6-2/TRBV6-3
CASSYGQSASWDNSPLHF
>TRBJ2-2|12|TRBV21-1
CAIPRDTGELFF
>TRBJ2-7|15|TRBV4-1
CASSQIPGQGYEQYF
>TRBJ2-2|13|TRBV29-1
CSVSHISPGELFF
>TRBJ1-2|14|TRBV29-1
CSVKPGTGFYGYTF
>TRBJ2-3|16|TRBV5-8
CASSLGAPSSTDTQYF
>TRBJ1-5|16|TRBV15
CATSRDTGAINQPQHF
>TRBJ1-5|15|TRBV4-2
CASSQGNTGDQPQHF